These 27 T cell receptor beta chains were all obtained from the same sample, sequenced in a study of blood T cells in healthy people across ages. Through a sample-barcoded 5' primer and a J-beta primer mix, a second PCR was run for roughly 6 to 12 cycles. A single record per CDR3 protein comes from TCRdb applying MiXCR to the 5' RACE reads. The table has some 700,000 distinct CDR3 sequences, 22% seen once. The sequenced sample was blood. These receptors came from a man in his sixties or seventies in good health.

In its sample, this clonotype was seen a few times. The junction shows a germline mismatch at one end, possibly a read error. The chain carries TRBV20-1 and TRBJ1-1; D ambiguous. The CDR3 runs to 13 residues. Germline values: CDR1 DFQATT, CDR2 SNEGSKA (reference sequence). CDR3 nucleotide sequence: TGCAGTGCCAGAGTATCAGGTAGTAATGAAGCTTTCTTT. Residues: CSARVSGSNEAFF.

The count of this clonotype is one. One end of the junction does not line up with germline, which may come from a read error. V and J are TRBV3-1 and TRBJ1-4; TRBD1 aligns across 7 bases. The germline V gene encodes CDR1 LGHDT and CDR2 YNNKEL (reference sequence). CDR3 length equals 16 residues. CDR3 sequence reads: CASNQDLKGAREKLFF. DNA of the CDR3: TGTGCCAGCAACCAAGATTTAAAGGGGGCGCGTGAAAAACTGTTTTTT.

The chain couples TRBV2 to TRBJ2-1; 12 nucleotides align to TRBD1. The V gene's germline CDR1 is SNHLY and CDR2 FYNNEI. This CDR3 spans 14 amino acids. After removal of 8 bases from V and 8 bases from J, the junction contained 7 bases not matched to a gene. CDR3 DNA sequence: TGTGCCAGCTATGGGGGACAGGGGGCAGATGAGCAGTTCTTC. Translating gives CASYGGQGADEQFF.

This clonotype occurred many times. CDR3 protein: CASSLDLADTQYF. CDR3 nucleotides: TGTGCCAGCAGCTTAGATCTTGCAGATACGCAGTATTTT. This chain links TRBV11-2 with TRBJ2-3; D uncertain. V gave up 0 bases and J gave up 4 bases, with 5 bases separating them. The CDR3 is made up of 13 amino acids. Germline V gene lookup returns CDR1 SGHAT and CDR2 FQNNGV.

This clonotype came up a few times. The rearrangement joins TRBV28 to TRBJ2-7; 13 bases align to TRBD2. In germline, CDR1 is MDHEN, CDR2 SYDVKM. Losses at the gene ends were 6 bases for V and 4 bases for J; bases not matched to a gene: 12. There are 17 residues in the CDR3. The CDR3 loop reads CASRRGQLAGGSYEQYF. The CDR3 DNA reads TGTGCCAGCAGGCGGGGACAACTAGCGGGGGGGTCTTACGAGCAGTACTTC.

This clonotype was seen many times. V and J are TRBV7-2 and TRBJ2-6, with D possibly matching TRBD1 (5 bases). Germline loops: CDR1 SGHTA, CDR2 FQGNSA. V was trimmed by 5 bases and J by 0 bases, leaving 17 bases between them. The CDR3 spans 18 residues. As DNA, the CDR3 is TGTGCCAGCAGCACCAGGGAAAGATTCTTCTCTGGGGCCAACGTCCTGACTTTC. Translation gives CASSTRERFFSGANVLTF.

The chain carries TRBV10-3 and TRBJ2-1; TRBD2 is a possible D gene (5 bases). This CDR3 has 15 residues. CDR1 and CDR2 (germline): ENHRY, SYGVKD. Trimming pared 4 bases from V and 1 base from J, leaving 11 bases between. Here the CDR3 reads CAISGLAPSYNEQFF. DNA of the CDR3: TGTGCCATCAGTGGCCTAGCTCCATCCTACAATGAGCAGTTCTTC.

This clonotype turned up a few times. V is TRBV20-1 and J is TRBJ1-1, with a tentative D call TRBD1 (6 bases). Looked up from germline, CDR1 is DFQATT and CDR2 is SNEGSKA (reference sequence). The V gene lost 5 bases and the J gene lost 2 bases, with 15 bases spanning the gap. The CDR3 length is 14 residues. The CDR3 sequence is CSALGVGGNTEAFF. The CDR3 nucleotides read TGCAGTGCTTTGGGTGTAGGGGGAAACACTGAAGCTTTCTTT.

The rearrangement joins TRBV18 to TRBJ2-7, with 9 bases matching TRBD1. J lost 3 bases, V lost 6 bases, and 3 bases had no gene match. The CDR3 totals 13 residues. From germline, CDR1 is KGHSH and CDR2 LQKENI. CDR3 bases: TGTGCCAGCTCGTCGGACAGGGGCTACGAGCAGTACTTC. Protein product: CASSSDRGYEQYF.

This clonotype was seen only a few times. This sequence joins TRBV5-1 and TRBJ2-5; the D call may be TRBD1 or TRBD2 (5 bases each). CDR3 length: 15 residues. Germline V gene lookup returns CDR1 SGHRS and CDR2 YFSETQ. Deletions cut 4 bases from V and 2 bases from J, with 15 bases between. The CDR3 reads CASSPLGTVQETQYF. DNA of the CDR3: TGCGCCAGCAGCCCGCTCGGGACCGTTCAAGAGACCCAGTACTTC.

CDR3 bases: TGCGCCAGCAGCTGGGGAGACAGGGAGACCTACGAGCAGTACGTC. The encoded protein is CASSWGDRETYEQYV. The chain joins TRBV5-1 to TRBJ2-7; the match to TRBD1 covers 7 bases. V trimming: 3 bases; J trimming: 2 bases; junction bases outside the gene matches: 8. The germline CDR1 and CDR2 sequences are SGHRS and YFSETQ. The CDR3 consists of 15 residues.

V usage is TRBV3-1 and J usage is TRBJ2-1; D unclear. The J call is doubtful: the DNA matches TRBJ2-7 better. The CDR3 has 14 amino acids. Germline V gene lookup returns CDR1 LGHDT and CDR2 YNNKEL (reference sequence). This CDR3 is CASSHTTEDYEQYF. In DNA form, the CDR3 reads TGTGCCAGCAGCCATACTACGGAAGACTACGAGCAGTACTTC.

This sequence joins TRBV12-3 or TRBV12-4 and TRBJ2-7; the match to TRBD1 covers 7 bases. This CDR3 has 15 amino acids. Losses at the gene ends were 6 bases for V and 0 bases for J; bases not matched to a gene: 8. Written as DNA, the CDR3 is TGTGCCAGCAGCGAACCCGGACAGGCCTCCTACGAGCAGTACTTC. Translated: CASSEPGQASYEQYF.

CDR3 in amino acids: CASGLTGEGQPQHF. DNA for the CDR3: TGTGCTAGTGGTTTGACAGGGGAGGGCCAGCCCCAGCATTTT. The chain has TRBV12-5 and TRBJ1-5, with 7 nucleotides matching TRBD1. There are 14 residues in the CDR3. Germline CDR1 reads LGHNT; CDR2 reads FRNRAP. V dropped 2 bases and J dropped 7; count of bases not matched to a gene: 5.

Note on this clonotype: Sequence at one end of the junction differs from germline and may be a read error. J is TRBJ1-1 and V is TRBV7-8; D is uncertain. The CDR3 totals 14 residues. Per germline, CDR1 SGHVS and CDR2 FQNEAQ. For the CDR3, the DNA is TGTGCCAACAGCAAAGGCGGCCAAAACACTGAAGCTTTCTTT. This codes for CANSKGGQNTEAFF.

This clonotype was picked up a small number of times. This sequence joins TRBV7-6 and TRBJ2-3, with D uncertain. The CDR3 runs to 14 residues. With 2 bases removed from V and 5 bases from J, the gap between germline ends came to 11 bases. CDR1 and CDR2 from the germline V gene are SGHVS and FNYEAQ. CDR3 nucleotide sequence: TGTGCCAGCAGCTTAAAGAGGTCTGAAGATACGCAGTATTTT. Its translation: CASSLKRSEDTQYF. Variable domain in full (rest from reference TRBV7-6 and TRBJ2-3): GAGVSQSPRYKVTKRGQDVALRCDPISGHVSLYWYRQALGQGPEFLTYFNYEAQQDKSGLPNDRFSAERPEGSISTLTIQRTEQRDSAMYRCASSLKRSEDTQYFGPGTRLTVL.

This clonotype was detected only a few times. J is TRBJ1-1 and V is TRBV5-1; D is unresolved. The CDR3 loop spans 15 amino acids. V lost 0 bases to trimming and J lost 0 bases, with 9 bases between them. The germline V gene has CDR1 SGHRS and CDR2 YFSETQ. The CDR3 region is CASSLDWEMNTEAFF. As DNA, the CDR3 is TGCGCCAGCAGCTTGGATTGGGAAATGAACACTGAAGCTTTCTTT.

This clonotype was observed at least ten times. The CDR3 sequence is CASSLTFSYNEQFF. The DNA of the CDR3 is TGTGCCAGCAGTCTCACTTTCTCCTACAATGAGCAGTTCTTC. This sequence joins TRBV12-3 or TRBV12-4 and TRBJ2-1; D not certain. This CDR3 is 14 amino acids long. V shed 5 bases and J shed 0 bases, with 8 bases lying between them.

CDR3 sequence (DNA): TGTGCCAGCAGTTTCGTCGTCCTTGGCACAGATACGCAGTATTTT. Its translation is CASSFVVLGTDTQYF. The chain is built from TRBV28 and TRBJ2-3; unclear D gene. Looked up from germline, CDR1 is MDHEN and CDR2 is SYDVKM. Trimming left V 3 bases short and J 1 base short, with 11 bases between. CDR3 size: 15 residues.

The V call is TRBV12-3 or TRBV12-4, the J call TRBJ2-1; D not certain. V lost 7 bases and J lost 9, with 16 bases in between. The CDR3 loop spans 13 amino acids. The CDR3 here is CASTHPVSVEQFF. CDR3 nucleotides: TGTGCCAGCACCCATCCAGTGTCGGTTGAGCAGTTCTTC.

The sample holds many counts of this clonotype. The rearrangement joins TRBV5-1 to TRBJ1-1; 7 bases are shared with TRBD1. V trimming: 3 bases; J trimming: 3 bases; junction bases outside the gene matches: 5. CDR1 SGHRS and CDR2 YFSETQ come from the germline V gene. This CDR3 comprises 14 residues. The CDR3 sequence is CASSSRTGDTEAFF. CDR3 bases: TGCGCCAGCAGCTCCCGAACAGGGGACACTGAAGCTTTCTTT.

The rearrangement uses TRBV20-1 and TRBJ2-3; D possibly corresponds to TRBD2 (6 bases). The CDR3 contains 14 residues. The germline CDR1 and CDR2 sequences are DFQATT and SNEGSKA (reference sequence). V was clipped by 3 bases and J by 5 bases, with 15 bases between them. DNA of the CDR3: TGCAGTGCTAGTGTGGGGGGTAGAGGAGATACGCAGTATTTT. Translated: CSASVGGRGDTQYF.

CDR3 loop: CSADSPGQGIYEQYF. The CDR3 coding sequence is TGCAGTGCTGACAGCCCGGGACAGGGGATTTACGAGCAGTACTTC. The chain links TRBV20-1 to TRBJ2-1; 10 positions match TRBD1. The end of the DNA aligns better with TRBJ2-7, so the J call may be wrong. This CDR3 is 15 amino acids long. In germline, CDR1 is DFQATT, CDR2 SNEGSKA (reference sequence).

In its sample, this clonotype was seen a few times. At one boundary the junction diverges from the germline segment, which might be a read error. The chain is built from TRBV20-1 and TRBJ1-3; tentative D call: TRBD1 (5 bases). Germline loops: CDR1 DFQATT, CDR2 SNEGSKA (reference sequence). This CDR3 has 14 residues. The CDR3 sequence: CSARDSNSGNTIYF. CDR3 sequence (DNA): TGCAGTGCTCGAGACAGCAACTCTGGAAACACCATATATTTT.

The chain uses TRBV2 and TRBJ2-5; D gene ambiguous. The J call is doubtful: the DNA matches TRBJ2-7 better. This CDR3 region has 13 residues. The germline V gene has CDR1 SNHLY and CDR2 FYNNEI. CDR3 protein: CASSGSGLYEQYF. CDR3 coding DNA: TGTGCCAGCAGTGGGTCAGGATTGTACGAGCAGTACTTC.

This clonotype was detected a few times. This sequence joins TRBV18 and TRBJ2-1, with 10 positions matching TRBD2. CDR1 and CDR2 (germline): KGHSH, LQKENI. This CDR3 comprises 16 residues. Trimming removed 4 bases from V and 6 bases from J; junction bases left unmatched: 9. Written as DNA, the CDR3 is TGTGCCAGCTCACGTTCTAGCGGGAGTCAAAGCAATGAGCAGTTCTTC. Translated, it gives CASSRSSGSQSNEQFF.

This clonotype was seen many times. The chain uses TRBV7-7 and TRBJ2-5; no definite D call. The J call could be wrong; TRBJ2-1 is a better fit for the DNA end. The length of the CDR3 is 13 residues. CDR1 and CDR2 from the germline V gene are SSHAT and FNYEAQ (reference sequence). In DNA form, the CDR3 reads TGTGCCAGCAGCTTAGCCGGAAGGGATGAGCAGTTCTTC. Translating gives CASSLAGRDEQFF.